This record covers a single TCR beta chain. A sample-barcoded 5' primer and a J-beta primer mix were used in a second PCR of about 6 to 11 cycles. TCRdb used MiXCR to reprocess the 5' RACE reads, holding one entry per CDR3 protein. The sample shows under 1,100,000 distinct CDR3 sequences, less than 25% of them seen only once. These data come from a study of blood T cells in healthy people across ages. The CDR3 consists of 16 residues. Trimming pared 6 bases from V and 5 bases from J, leaving 25 bases between. Germline values: CDR1 DFQATT, CDR2 SNEGSKA (reference sequence). The sample was also linked to a second study, of T cells of mothers and their children.

The sequence came from a girl aged 2 to 10 in good health. The specimen was blood. This rearrangement joins TRBV20-1 to TRBJ2-5; either TRBD1 or TRBD2 may fit D (6 bases each). The CDR3 DNA reads as TGCAGTGCCGGAACCCTAGCCGGGGGCCCCTCGGAGACCCAGTACTTC. Its protein is CSAGTLAGGPSETQYF.